This T cell receptor beta chain was retrieved from a study of blood T cells in healthy people across ages. Findings and caveats of the study: In long-lived donors, naive CD4+ cell counts and diversity exceeded those of aged donors.

The CDR3 is made up of 15 amino acids. Germline CDR1 is MNHEY and CDR2 is SVGAGI. The V gene end was trimmed by 1 base and the J gene end by 5 bases; junction bases not matched to a gene: 4. This clonotype was observed a few times. Its target is not known. A J-beta primer mix and a sample-barcoded 5' primer were used in a second PCR of roughly 7 to 12 cycles. A template-switch adaptor with 12 random nucleotides tagged each cDNA molecule. TCRdb fed the 5' RACE reads into MiXCR, producing one record per CDR3 protein. The sample includes 800,000 or so distinct CDR3 sequences, under 80% seen only once; the top ten take 28%.

The V and J genes are TRBV6-5 and TRBJ1-4, with 7 bases aligning to TRBD1. The material sequenced was blood. The receptor's source is a man aged 30-40 years in good health. The CDR3 nucleotides read TGTGCCAGCAGTTACTTCTCAGGGGGGAATGAAAAACTGTTTTTT. Amino acids: CASSYFSGGNEKLFF.